One and the same sample provided the 19 T cell receptor beta chains below, sequenced in a study of blood T cell repertoires in COVID-19. This table comes from immunoSEQ multiplex PCR, and its TCRdb copy is limited to in-frame clones, with some not included. The sample holds approximately 250,000 clones, about 80% seen once. Sequencing was performed on PBMCs or T cells enriched from blood (not recorded which). The receptor set was obtained from a man in his forties who had recovered from COVID-19.

This chain joins TRBV9 and TRBJ2-3; weak D call: TRBD1 (6 bases). Germline V CDR1 and CDR2: SGDLS, YYNGEE. CDR3 length: 17 residues. The ends were cut back, 3 bases at V and 6 bases at J, with 23 bases in the middle. In DNA form, the CDR3 reads TGTGCCAGCAGCGGAGGACAGACAGGACGATTTGGGGATACGCAGTATTTT. The encoded protein is CASSGGQTGRFGDTQYF.

This clone was seen only once. V gene TRBV28 combines with J gene TRBJ2-2; 12 bases map to TRBD1. Germline CDR1 reads MDHEN; CDR2 reads SYDVKM. Trimming cost V 3 bases and J 7 bases; bases outside gene matches: 9. This CDR3 region has 17 residues. The DNA of the CDR3 is TGTGCCAGCAGTTTCAATGGGGACAGGGGGCGAGGCGGGGAGCTGTTTTTT. Protein product: CASSFNGDRGRGGELFF.

This chain uses TRBV18 with TRBJ1-2; TRBD1 matches at 12 bases. The CDR3 is 16 amino acids. Germline CDR1 reads KGHSH; CDR2 reads LQKENI. The trim removed 2 bases at V and 6 bases at J, leaving 7 bases unmatched. DNA of the CDR3: TGTGCCAGCTCACCAACCGGGACAGGGGGCGTTGATGGCTACACCTTC. Protein product: CASSPTGTGGVDGYTF. Full variable domain (rest looked up from reference TRBV18 and TRBJ1-2): NAGVMQNPRHLVRRRGQEARLRCSPMKGHSHVYWYRQLPEEGLKFMVYLQKENIIDESGMPKERFSAEFPKEGPSILRIQQVVRGDSAAYFCASSPTGTGGVDGYTFGSGTRLTVV.

V is TRBV27 and J is TRBJ1-6; TRBD1 matches 7 bases. The length of the CDR3 is 16 residues. Trimming took 6 bases from V and 0 from J; bases not matched to a gene: 5. Germline V gene data show CDR1 as MNHEY and CDR2 as SMNVEV (reference sequence). CDR3 amino acids: CASRWTGHSYNSPLHF. CDR3 DNA sequence: TGTGCCAGCAGATGGACAGGTCACTCCTATAATTCACCCCTCCACTTT.

This chain uses TRBV19 with TRBJ1-5, with D possibly being TRBD1 (6 bases). This CDR3 region has 16 residues. Germline assignment: CDR1 LNHDA and CDR2 SQIVND (reference sequence). The V and J ends lost 2 bases and 11 bases respectively, with 22 bases between them. CDR3 sequence: CASSISTGFSGVAQHF. The DNA of the CDR3 is TGTGCCAGTAGTATATCCACAGGGTTTAGCGGGGTTGCCCAGCATTTT.

This sequence joins TRBV11-2 and TRBJ1-6, with D unclear. This CDR3 spans 16 amino acids. Trimming took off 3 bases at V and 9 bases at J, with 18 bases between the two ends. Germline assignment: CDR1 SGHAT and CDR2 FQNNGV. The DNA for the CDR3 is TGTGCCAGCAGCTTCAAGTCGCGGGCGGCGAGTTCACCCCTCCACTTT. Translation gives CASSFKSRAASSPLHF. Using reference TRBV11-2 and TRBJ1-6 for the parts outside the CDR3, the full variable domain is EAGVAQSPRYKIIEKRQSVAFWCNPISGHATLYWYQQILGQGPKLLIQFQNNGVVDDSQLPKDRFSAERLKGVDSTLKIQPAKLEDSAVYLCASSFKSRAASSPLHFGNGTRLTVT.

CDR3 sequence: CASSASSGTEAFF. CDR3 bases: TGTGCCAGCAGTGCTTCCTCCGGGACTGAAGCTTTCTTT. The rearrangement links TRBV6-4 to TRBJ1-1, with unresolved D. The V and J ends lost 4 bases and 5 bases respectively, with 11 bases between them. CDR3 length: 13 residues. Germline V CDR1 and CDR2: MRHNA, SNTAGT.

The V and J genes are TRBV5-6 and TRBJ2-5; the match to TRBD2 covers 7 bases. V dropped 4 bases and J dropped 2; count of bases not matched to a gene: 5. Germline lookup yields CDR1 SGHDT and CDR2 YYEEEE. The CDR3 spans 14 residues. The CDR3 DNA follows: TGTGCCAGCAGCCGAGGACTAGATCAAGAGACCCAGTACTTC. This codes for CASSRGLDQETQYF.

Points on this clone: A much more abundant neighbour one base away suggests this may be a read error. This chain connects TRBV11-2 to TRBJ2-1; tentative D call: TRBD1 (5 bases). V lost 5 bases, J lost 4 bases, and 9 bases lay in between. The CDR3 is 13 residues long. Per germline, CDR1 SGHAT and CDR2 FQNNGV. The chain's CDR3 is CASSADRYNEQFF. DNA for the CDR3: TGTGCCAGCAGCGCCGACAGATACAATGAGCAGTTCTTC.

This clone was seen only a few times. The V and J genes are TRBV24-1 and TRBJ1-3; TRBD1 might be the D (5 bases). The germline V gene has CDR1 KGHDR and CDR2 SFDVKD. Trimming shortened V by 5 bases and J by 0 bases, and 16 bases separated the two germline ends. CDR3 size: 17 residues. DNA for the CDR3: TGTGCCACCAGTGGTGTATCAGGGAAGAACTCTGGAAACACCATATATTTT. Protein product: CATSGVSGKNSGNTIYF.

This clone was picked up many times. The chain employs TRBV28 and TRBJ1-1; 10 bases fit TRBD1. The V gene end was trimmed by 6 bases and the J gene end by 2 bases; junction bases not matched to a gene: 12. The V gene's germline CDR1 is MDHEN and CDR2 SYDVKM. The CDR3 is made up of 17 amino acids. This chain's CDR3 is CASSPGDRGFSNTEAFF. The CDR3 DNA reads as TGTGCCAGCAGCCCCGGGGACAGGGGTTTTAGTAACACTGAAGCTTTCTTT.

V and J are TRBV2 and TRBJ2-5; TRBD1 matches at 9 bases. The CDR3 is 12 amino acids. CDR1 is SNHLY, CDR2 FYNNEI, per germline. V lost 4 bases and J lost 12; bases outside the gene matches: 6. CDR3 region: CASSASWTGEYF. The CDR3 coding sequence is TGTGCCAGCAGTGCATCGTGGACAGGGGAGTACTTC.

The chain employs TRBV3-1 (or the pseudogene TRBV3-2) and TRBJ2-2; D gene unclear. CDR1 is LGHDT, CDR2 YNNKEL, per germline (reference sequence). V lost 7 bases and J lost 0, with 6 bases in between. The CDR3 covers 13 residues. The DNA for the CDR3 is TGTGCCAGCAAACAACCGAACACCGGGGAGCTGTTTTTT. This codes for CASKQPNTGELFF.

The chain links TRBV6-5 to TRBJ2-7, with TRBD2 matching over 8 bases. The germline CDR1 and CDR2 sequences are MNHEY and SVGAGI. V was clipped by 6 bases and J by 2 bases; unmatched bases: 9. The CDR3 loop spans 15 amino acids. CDR3 region: CASRPVGTSPYEQYF. The CDR3 DNA reads TGTGCCAGCAGGCCTGTTGGGACTAGTCCCTACGAGCAGTACTTC.

The chain is built from TRBV18 and TRBJ2-3, with D tentatively TRBD2 (6 bases). The germline CDR1 and CDR2 sequences are KGHSH and LQKENI. V was clipped by 3 bases and J by 5 bases, with 21 bases between them. The CDR3 loop spans 17 amino acids. DNA of the CDR3: TGTGCCAGCTCACCGGGCATAGAAAGGGCGGAGGGAGATACGCAGTATTTT. The encoded protein is CASSPGIERAEGDTQYF.

This sequence joins TRBV27 and TRBJ2-7; TRBD1 matches at 10 bases. Per germline, CDR1 MNHEY and CDR2 SMNVEV (reference sequence). After removal of 6 bases from V and 3 bases from J, the junction contained 8 bases not matched to a gene. The CDR3 loop spans 15 amino acids. CDR3 sequence: CASRRGDRGNYEQYF. The CDR3 coding sequence is TGTGCCAGCAGACGCGGGGACAGGGGAAACTACGAGCAGTACTTC.

This chain uses TRBV7-6 with TRBJ2-7, with a weak D call TRBD2 (6 bases). This CDR3 comprises 17 residues. V gave up 4 bases and J gave up 6 bases, with 25 bases separating them. Germline values: CDR1 SGHVS, CDR2 FNYEAQ. The CDR3 DNA follows: TGTGCCAGCAGCTCACAATCTTCGGGCTCGGACTATTTCGAGCAGTACTTC. Translation gives CASSSQSSGSDYFEQYF.

This chain links TRBV19 with TRBJ1-1; D unclear. Trimming took off 4 bases at V and 1 base at J, with 10 bases between the two ends. The CDR3 extends over 14 amino acids. Germline values: CDR1 LNHDA, CDR2 SQIVND (reference sequence). The CDR3 nucleotides read TGTGCCAGTAGTAGACGGGGTCCGAACACTGAAGCTTTCTTT. Its translation: CASSRRGPNTEAFF.

The chain combines TRBV14 with TRBJ1-2; the match to TRBD1 covers 8 bases. CDR1 is SGHDN, CDR2 FVKESK, per germline. This CDR3 comprises 18 residues. The V gene end was trimmed by 4 bases and the J gene end by 1 base; junction bases not matched to a gene: 14. CDR3 in amino acids: CASSRRSSRTGSNYGYTF. CDR3 bases: TGTGCCAGCAGCCGAAGAAGCTCCAGGACAGGGAGTAACTATGGCTACACCTTC.